Listed here are 14 T cell receptor beta chains from one sample, sequenced in a study of shared clonotypes between healthy human individuals. This table comes from immunoSEQ multiplex PCR, and its TCRdb copy is limited to in-frame clones, with some not included. Altogether about 2.3 million clones are present, approximately 95% being singletons, with the ten largest covering 0.35% to 0.5%. The sequencing sample was made of naive CD4+ T cells from PBMCs. Subset in this sample: CD45RA+ positively selected. The receptors stem from a man younger than 35 in good health. Some clones in this sample may be carry-over from other donors' samples.

The chain uses TRBV27 and TRBJ2-7; D is unclear. With 2 bases removed from V and 3 bases from J, the gap between germline ends came to 11 bases. Germline V gene lookup returns CDR1 MNHEY and CDR2 SMNVEV (reference sequence). CDR3 length: 14 amino acids. The CDR3 region has the DNA TGTGCCAGCAGTTTAGATTACAAAGACTACGAGCAGTACTTC. Translation: CASSLDYKDYEQYF.

J is TRBJ2-6 and V is TRBV30, with D tentatively TRBD2 (5 bases). CDR3 length: 16 residues. The germline V gene has CDR1 GTSNPN and CDR2 SVGIG (reference sequence). V lost 0 bases, J lost 4 bases, and 13 bases lay in between. This CDR3 reads CAWSVSRVSGANVLTF. The CDR3 DNA follows: TGTGCCTGGAGTGTTTCGCGGGTGTCGGGGGCCAACGTCCTGACTTTC.

The rearrangement joins TRBV4-1 to TRBJ2-3; 7 bases are shared with TRBD2. Per the germline V gene, CDR1 is MGHRA and CDR2 is YSYEKL. This CDR3 comprises 16 residues. The J segment lost 6 bases and the V segment lost 1 base, leaving 10 bases of the junction unmatched. The CDR3 here is CASSQVRTSSPDTQYF. In nucleotides, the CDR3 is TGCGCCAGCAGCCAAGTTCGGACTAGTTCCCCTGATACGCAGTATTTT.

The chain has TRBV5-1 and TRBJ1-4, with TRBD1 matching 9 bases. Trimming took 2 bases from V and 6 from J; bases not matched to a gene: 5. The CDR3 has 15 residues. Germline assignment: CDR1 SGHRS and CDR2 YFSETQ. CDR3 nucleotide sequence: TGCGCCAGCAGCTTTGGGACAGGGAGGGATGAAAAACTGTTTTTT. It encodes CASSFGTGRDEKLFF.

V is TRBV7-3 and J is TRBJ2-7; D is possibly TRBD2 (7 bases). Trimming took off 1 base at V and 3 bases at J, with 19 bases between the two ends. Germline lookup yields CDR1 SGHTA and CDR2 FQGTGA. The CDR3 extends over 17 amino acids. The CDR3 loop reads CASSLIRLAEGGYEQYF. CDR3 nucleotide sequence: TGTGCCAGCAGCTTAATCAGGCTAGCGGAAGGGGGCTACGAGCAGTACTTC.

A word on this clone: Other DNA sequences in this sample translate to the same CDR3. This rearrangement joins TRBV5-1 to TRBJ2-3; D is unresolved. Trimming shortened V by 0 bases and J by 0 bases, and 8 bases separated the two germline ends. Per germline, CDR1 SGHRS and CDR2 YFSETQ. The CDR3 loop spans 15 amino acids. As DNA, the CDR3 is TGCGCCAGCAGCTTGGCGGCGGCTAGCACAGATACGCAGTATTTT. Encoded protein: CASSLAAASTDTQYF.

This clone was detected only once. This chain connects TRBV29-1 to TRBJ2-5, with D unclear. There are 13 residues in the CDR3. CDR1 and CDR2 from the germline V gene are SQVTM and ANQGSEA. The V gene lost 3 bases and the J gene lost 2 bases, with 10 bases spanning the gap. The CDR3 loop reads CSVDANLQETQYF. CDR3 nucleotides: TGCAGCGTTGACGCGAACTTACAAGAGACCCAGTACTTC.

V is TRBV6-5 and J is TRBJ1-2; D remains ambiguous. Germline V gene sequence: CDR1 MNHEY, CDR2 SVGAGI. This CDR3 has 12 residues. Trimming removed 6 bases at V and 7 bases at J, with 12 bases between. CDR3 coding DNA: TGTGCCAGCAGGGGCGCTGGGCGTGGCTACACCTTC. As protein: CASRGAGRGYTF.

The chain carries TRBV28 and TRBJ1-4; no clear D. V lost 3 bases, J lost 1 base, and 3 bases lay in between. Germline V gives CDR1 MDHEN, CDR2 SYDVKM. The CDR3 consists of 13 residues. CDR3: CASSFITNEKLFF. The CDR3 DNA reads TGTGCCAGCAGTTTCATAACTAATGAAAAACTGTTTTTT.

The chain joins TRBV7-2 to TRBJ1-2; 8 bases agree with TRBD1. V trimming: 6 bases; J trimming: 7 bases; junction bases outside the gene matches: 7. Germline V gene sequence: CDR1 SGHTA, CDR2 FQGNSA. There are 13 residues in the CDR3. In nucleotides, the CDR3 is TGTGCCAGCAGGGGTGGGACAGGTACTGGCTACACCTTC. Its protein is CASRGGTGTGYTF. The entire variable domain, with the rest obtained from reference TRBV7-2 and TRBJ1-2, is as follows: GAGVSQSPSNKVTEKGKDVELRCDPISGHTALYWYRQSLGQGLEFLIYFQGNSAPDKSGLPSDRFSAERTGGSVSTLTIQRTQQEDSAVYLCASRGGTGTGYTFGSGTRLTVV.

The rearrangement joins TRBV10-3 to TRBJ1-5; 12 positions agree with TRBD1. The CDR3 covers 16 residues. J gave up 7 bases and V 2 bases, and 6 bases lay outside the gene matches. From germline, CDR1 is ENHRY and CDR2 SYGVKD. The CDR3 region is CAISEGTGGLRQPQHF. In DNA, the CDR3 is TGTGCCATCAGTGAGGGGACAGGGGGCTTGAGACAGCCCCAGCATTTT.

The chain employs TRBV5-4 and TRBJ2-1; TRBD1 is a possible D gene (5 bases). The CDR3 extends over 13 amino acids. V was pared by 6 bases and J by 2 bases, with 9 bases between. CDR1 and CDR2 from the germline V gene are SGHNT and YYREEE (reference sequence). Here the CDR3 reads CASTAGTYNEQFF. The DNA of the CDR3 is TGTGCCAGCACGGCAGGGACCTACAATGAGCAGTTCTTC.

The chain carries TRBV5-1 and TRBJ2-7; D uncertain. V lost 4 bases, J lost 3 bases, and 8 bases lay in between. Germline V lookup: CDR1 SGHRS, CDR2 YFSETQ. The CDR3 has 12 amino acids. CDR3 protein: CASSLEIYEQYF. The DNA of the CDR3 is TGCGCCAGCAGCCTGGAGATCTACGAGCAGTACTTC.

This sequence joins TRBV19 and TRBJ2-1, with D possibly being TRBD2 (6 bases). The CDR3 spans 16 residues. Germline CDR1 and CDR2: LNHDA and SQIVND (reference sequence). V shed 5 bases and J shed 0 bases, with 14 bases lying between them. CDR3 protein: CASSAPGLSSYNEQFF. The CDR3 nucleotides read TGTGCCAGTAGTGCTCCGGGACTGAGCTCCTACAATGAGCAGTTCTTC.